This T cell receptor beta chain originates from a study of shared clonotypes between healthy human individuals. The count of this clone is one. The V end lost 7 bases, the J end lost 2 bases, and 9 bases lay between the germline ends. There are 11 residues in the CDR3. Germline-derived CDR1 and CDR2 are SQVTM and ANQGSEA. Generated by immunoSEQ multiplex PCR, the TCRdb table keeps only in-frame clones and is missing some. The sample comprises 2 million to 2.5 million clones, over 85% of which are singletons, and about 0.34% rests with the top ten. This clonotype originated in a young man in good health. Some clones in this sample may be carry-over from other donors' samples. The chain employs TRBV29-1 and TRBJ2-7; D might be TRBD1 (6 bases). Sequencing input: naive CD4+ T cells from PBMCs. Sample subset: CD45RA+ positively selected. CDR3 nucleotide sequence: TGCAGCGGCGGACAGCCCTACGAGCAGTACTTC. Amino acid sequence: CSGGQPYEQYF.